Listed here is a single TCR beta chain. Its antigen remains unidentified. Since the CDR3 does not end with the conserved phenylalanine or tryptophan, this likely comes from a read error. In germline, CDR1 is SGHRS, CDR2 YFSETQ. V was clipped by 4 bases and J by 1 base, with 9 bases between them. This CDR3 contains 15 residues. Aged 18 to 65, hyperthyroidism patients had new diagnoses of under 2 months' duration. The data were obtained in a study of Graves' ophthalmopathy and Graves' hyperthyroidism. Study at large: Stable hyperthyroid donors showed no ophthalmopathy during 18 months follow-up. Study observations and caveats: Blood shared most expanded thyroid clonotypes above 0.001 frequency.

Amplified material comprised TCR beta CDR3 regions derived from RNA transcripts. A first-round RT-PCR used HTBI primers, followed by a second-round multiplex PCR. MiXCR, applied by TCRdb to the multiplex PCR reads, yields one record per CDR3 protein. The sample has around 520,000 distinct CDR3 sequences; less than 45% are singletons. The sequenced sample consisted of peripheral blood or thyroid tissue (not recorded which). V is TRBV5-1 and J is TRBJ2-6; a weak D match, TRBD1 (6 bases). This clonotype was sampled from an adult man with Graves' hyperthyroidism. The CDR3 DNA reads TGCGCCAGCAGCGGAACAGGGTCTGGGGCCAACGTCCTGACTTCC. Protein sequence: CASSGTGSGANVLTS.